Shown below are 6 T cell receptor beta chains from a single sample sequenced in a study of T cell changes during pregnancy in multiple sclerosis. Here immunoSEQ multiplex PCR was the method, and the copy in TCRdb shows in-frame clones only, minus some. The profile shows more than 20,000 clones, roughly nine tenths of them singletons. Material: CD8+ T cells from peripheral blood mononuclear cells, obtained in the third trimester of pregnancy. The receptors stem from a female donor in good health, enrolled as a control in a pregnancy study.

DNA of the CDR3: TGTGCCAGCAGCGGGGGACAGGGGTACGCTGAAGCTTTCTTT. Translating it yields CASSGGQGYAEAFF. J is TRBJ1-1 and V is TRBV9; 10 bases align to TRBD1. Per germline, CDR1 SGDLS and CDR2 YYNGEE. V was pared by 3 bases and J by 6 bases, with 5 bases of the junction left unmatched. This CDR3 contains 14 residues.

This chain connects TRBV15 to TRBJ2-1, with 7 nucleotides matching TRBD2. The CDR3 is 14 residues long. V trimming: 4 bases; J trimming: 14 bases; junction bases outside the gene matches: 14. Per the germline V gene, CDR1 is LNHNV and CDR2 is YYDKDF (reference sequence). Here the CDR3 DNA reads TGTGCCACCAGCACTCCGGGGTTGGGCGGGGGAAAGTTCTTC. This sequence encodes CATSTPGLGGGKFF.

V and J are TRBV29-1 and TRBJ2-7; 9 bases are a match to TRBD1. The CDR3 sequence is 14 residues long. After removal of 0 bases from V and 3 bases from J, the junction contained 3 bases not matched to a gene. The germline V gene has CDR1 SQVTM and CDR2 ANQGSEA. Written as DNA, the CDR3 is TGCAGCGTTGAAGATAGGGGACAGGGCTACGAGCAGTACTTC. Translation gives CSVEDRGQGYEQYF.

The chain combines TRBV28 with TRBJ2-7, with a weak D call TRBD2 (6 bases). V was shortened by 8 bases and J by 3 bases, with 14 bases between the two germline ends. Germline CDR1 and CDR2: MDHEN and SYDVKM. The CDR3 is 13 amino acids. The chain's CDR3 is CASYGDLLYEQYF. For the CDR3, the DNA is TGTGCCAGCTACGGGGACTTACTCTACGAGCAGTACTTC.

This chain joins TRBV29-1 and TRBJ2-3; no clear D. CDR3 length: 12 amino acids. The germline gives CDR1 SQVTM, CDR2 ANQGSEA. V was trimmed by 3 bases and J by 3 bases, leaving 7 bases between them. CDR3 protein: CSVDSPTDTQYF. The CDR3 DNA is TGCAGCGTTGATAGCCCGACAGATACGCAGTATTTT.

Only one count was recorded for this clone. V gene TRBV19 combines with J gene TRBJ1-4; a weak D match, TRBD1 (5 bases). The V and J ends lost 0 bases and 7 bases respectively, with 15 bases between them. The CDR3 sequence is 16 residues long. Germline V gene lookup returns CDR1 LNHDA and CDR2 SQIVND (reference sequence). Here the CDR3 DNA reads TGTGCCAGTAGTATAGACAGGGACTCAGACCGTGAAAAACTGTTTTTT. It codes for CASSIDRDSDREKLFF.